A single sample gave rise to the 25 T cell receptor beta chains below, sequenced in a study of CD8+CD57+ T cells in acquired aplastic anemia. An expansion of CD8+CD57+ cells by flow cytometry had been shown in patients chosen for sequencing. CDR3 and TCR beta VDJ profiling relied on genomic DNA as the template. One entry per CDR3 protein, called by TCRdb with MiXCR from the reads. Of under 250,000 distinct CDR3 sequences detected, over 55% appear once; the ten largest clones hold roughly 61%. The sequenced sample was sorted CD4+, CD8+, or CD8+CD57+ T cells (not recorded which) from PBMCs. Receptors were obtained from a human donor with aplastic anemia.

J is TRBJ2-5 and V is TRBV9; tentative D call: TRBD2 (5 bases). CDR1 SGDLS and CDR2 YYNGEE come from the germline V gene. The V end lost 3 bases, the J end lost 5 bases, and 8 bases lay between the germline ends. The CDR3 loop spans 12 amino acids. This chain's CDR3 is CASSAGWETQYF. The CDR3 nucleotides read TGTGCCAGCAGCGCGGGGTGGGAGACCCAGTACTTC. The variable domain in full, with the rest retrieved from reference TRBV9 and TRBJ2-5, is DSGVTQTPKHLITATGQRVTLRCSPRSGDLSVYWYQQSLDQGLQFLIQYYNGEERAKGNILERFSAQQFPDLHSELNLSSLELGDSALYFCASSAGWETQYFGPGTRLLVL.

The genes are TRBV7-9 and TRBJ2-2; 7 bases line up with TRBD1. CDR3 length: 14 residues. Germline V gene sequence: CDR1 SEHNR, CDR2 FQNEAQ (reference sequence). With 5 bases clipped from V and 2 bases from J, the junction kept 2 bases outside the gene matches. The CDR3 DNA sequence: TGTGCCAGCAGCCGGGACAGCAACACCGGGGAGCTGTTTTTT. Translated, it gives CASSRDSNTGELFF.

Only a few counts were recorded for this clonotype. V gene TRBV15 combines with J gene TRBJ2-7; 7 bases are shared with TRBD1. CDR1 is LNHNV, CDR2 YYDKDF, per germline (reference sequence). The V gene end was trimmed by 2 bases and the J gene end by 5 bases; junction bases not matched to a gene: 9. The CDR3 is made up of 15 amino acids. For the CDR3, the DNA is TGTGCCACCAGCAGACTGACAGGGTTTAGGCACGAGCAGTACTTC. It is translated as CATSRLTGFRHEQYF.

The chain employs TRBV10-3 and TRBJ1-1; perhaps TRBD1 as D (5 bases). With 5 bases removed from V and 12 bases from J, the gap between germline ends came to 19 bases. The CDR3 consists of 13 residues. From germline, CDR1 is ENHRY and CDR2 SYGVKD. The CDR3 bases are TGTGCCATCAGTCCGTCCCAGGGAGACGAACCTTTCTTT. Its translation: CAISPSQGDEPFF.

The CDR3 spells CASSPPPSYEQYF. The CDR3 bases are TGTGCCAGCAGCCCCCCACCCTCCTACGAGCAGTACTTC. The chain joins TRBV28 to TRBJ2-7; D is uncertain. The germline V and J ends were trimmed by 6 bases and 0 bases, with 9 bases remaining between them. Germline V gene data show CDR1 as MDHEN and CDR2 as SYDVKM. This CDR3 has 13 amino acids.

The V and J genes are TRBV7-9 and TRBJ2-1, with D possibly matching TRBD1 (6 bases). The germline V gene has CDR1 SEHNR and CDR2 FQNEAQ (reference sequence). The CDR3 spans 19 residues. V dropped 1 base and J dropped 0 bases, with 19 bases sitting between them. CDR3 loop: CASSLVLLGLGGSYNEQFF. The DNA for the CDR3 is TGTGCCAGCAGCTTAGTGCTACTGGGTTTAGGGGGCTCCTACAATGAGCAGTTCTTC.

This clonotype was counted once. V gene TRBV10-3 combines with J gene TRBJ1-2, with no clear D. This CDR3 spans 12 amino acids. Germline CDR1 reads ENHRY; CDR2 reads SYGVKD. V shed 3 bases and J shed 4 bases, with 6 bases lying between them. As DNA, the CDR3 is TGTGCCATCAGTGATAGCGTCTATGGCTACACCTTC. Translated: CAISDSVYGYTF.

There are a few counts of this clonotype. This chain connects TRBV5-6 to TRBJ2-5; no firm D call. Germline CDR1 and CDR2: SGHDT and YYEEEE. CDR3 length: 14 amino acids. The V gene lost 2 bases and the J gene lost 7 bases, with 15 bases spanning the gap. Written as DNA, the CDR3 is TGTGCCAGCAGCTTAGCAGCCGGGCAGGTGACCCAGTACTTC. Translated: CASSLAAGQVTQYF.

The J gene is TRBJ1-4, the V gene TRBV7-9; D gene uncertain. The germline gives CDR1 SEHNR, CDR2 FQNEAQ (reference sequence). The CDR3 sequence is 17 residues long. V was pared by 1 base and J by 7 bases, with 19 bases between. The CDR3 sequence is CASSLGTFGRMGEKLFF. The CDR3 region has the DNA TGTGCCAGCAGCTTAGGCACTTTCGGGAGAATGGGTGAAAAACTGTTTTTT.

This clonotype was seen repeatedly, ten times or more. J is TRBJ2-3 and V is TRBV7-3, with a weak D call TRBD1 (6 bases). Deletions cut 8 bases from V and 6 bases from J, with 24 bases between. Looked up from germline, CDR1 is SGHTA and CDR2 is FQGTGA. The CDR3 length is 16 residues. CDR3 sequence (DNA): TGTGCCAGCTCCTTATTGGGTACAGGGCTGGGCGATACGCAGTATTTT. Its translation is CASSLLGTGLGDTQYF.

The J gene is TRBJ2-7, the V gene TRBV24-1; 7 nucleotides line up with TRBD1. Trimming took 3 bases from V and 0 from J; bases not matched to a gene: 7. The CDR3 spans 16 residues. CDR1 and CDR2 from the germline V gene are KGHDR and SFDVKD. Here the CDR3 reads CATSDGDSPHSYEQYF. The CDR3 DNA reads as TGTGCCACCAGTGATGGGGACAGCCCCCACTCCTACGAGCAGTACTTC.

The V gene is TRBV2, the J gene TRBJ1-1; 8 nucleotides line up with TRBD1. Germline-derived CDR1 and CDR2 are SNHLY and FYNNEI. J lost 5 bases, V lost 7 bases, and 9 bases had no gene match. This CDR3 contains 14 residues. As DNA, the CDR3 is TGTGCCAGCAACCTAATACAGGGGGGGACTGAAGCTTTCTTT. Protein sequence: CASNLIQGGTEAFF.

This clonotype has a handful of counts. The chain is built from TRBV12-3 or TRBV12-4 and TRBJ2-7, with a tentative D call TRBD2 (6 bases). The CDR3 sequence is 12 residues long. V lost 6 bases, J lost 5 bases, and 11 bases lay in between. CDR3 bases: TGTGCCAGCAGACGGGGACTCCACGAGCAGTACTTC. Protein product: CASRRGLHEQYF.

The rearrangement uses TRBV10-2 and TRBJ2-7; 8 bases match TRBD2. J gave up 2 bases and V 7 bases, and 4 bases lay outside the gene matches. Looked up from germline, CDR1 is WSHSY and CDR2 is SAAADI. The CDR3 is 13 amino acids. CDR3 region: CASISGATYEQYF. The CDR3 DNA follows: TGCGCCAGCATTAGCGGGGCCACCTACGAGCAGTACTTC.

The chain joins TRBV5-1 to TRBJ2-3; 7 bases map to TRBD1. This CDR3 has 16 amino acids. Trimming at V came to 2 bases and at J to 3 bases, leaving 9 bases not matched to a gene. CDR1 is SGHRS, CDR2 YFSETQ, per germline. Here the CDR3 DNA reads TGCGCCAGCAGCTTTGACAGGGTATTTAAGACAGATACGCAGTATTTT. Translation: CASSFDRVFKTDTQYF.

This chain uses TRBV4-1 with TRBJ2-5, with D tentatively TRBD2 (6 bases). V lost 1 base to trimming and J lost 2 bases, with 8 bases between them. CDR1 is MGHRA, CDR2 YSYEKL, per germline. The CDR3 has 14 residues. The CDR3 DNA follows: TGCGCCAGCAGCCAAGTCGGGGGTCAAGAGACCCAGTACTTC. Residues: CASSQVGGQETQYF.

The chain uses TRBV5-1 and TRBJ2-7, with TRBD1 as a possible D gene (5 bases). Germline lookup yields CDR1 SGHRS and CDR2 YFSETQ. The CDR3 runs to 16 residues. V was pared by 4 bases and J by 0 bases, with 17 bases between. The DNA of the CDR3 is TGCGCCAGCAGCCCCAGGGTCGGTGATATCTCCTACGAGCAGTACTTC. Amino acid sequence: CASSPRVGDISYEQYF.

V gene TRBV19 combines with J gene TRBJ2-5, with 9 bases fitting TRBD1. Trimming cost V 5 bases and J 2 bases; bases outside gene matches: 6. The CDR3 contains 15 residues. Germline CDR1 is LNHDA and CDR2 is SQIVND (reference sequence). Here the CDR3 reads CASSPRDRDQETQYF. The DNA for the CDR3 is TGTGCCAGTAGTCCCCGGGACAGGGATCAAGAGACCCAGTACTTC.

The chain is built from TRBV7-6 and TRBJ1-2, with a possible D match to TRBD1 (6 bases). Per the germline V gene, CDR1 is SGHVS and CDR2 is FNYEAQ. CDR3 length equals 14 residues. The V end was cut by 2 bases, the J end by 8 bases, with 15 bases between. Here the CDR3 DNA reads TGTGCCAGCAGCTTACAGCAGGGGCCGCGGGGCTACACCTTC. This sequence encodes CASSLQQGPRGYTF.

This chain joins TRBV29-1 and TRBJ2-1; 7 bases line up with TRBD2. The V segment lost 5 bases and the J segment 8 bases; nucleotides outside the gene matches: 9. This CDR3 spans 13 amino acids. Germline CDR1 and CDR2: SQVTM and ANQGSEA. The CDR3 sequence: CSVSRTSSDEQFF. CDR3 in DNA: TGCAGCGTTTCCCGGACTAGTTCGGATGAGCAGTTCTTC.

This clonotype showed up just a few times. The chain is built from TRBV28 and TRBJ2-3; 8 bases align to TRBD1. Trimming at V came to 3 bases and at J to 5 bases, leaving 7 bases not matched to a gene. Germline V gene sequence: CDR1 MDHEN, CDR2 SYDVKM. The CDR3 totals 15 residues. CDR3 sequence reads: CASSFPRTGQDTQYF. The CDR3 DNA is TGTGCCAGCAGTTTCCCCCGGACAGGGCAAGATACGCAGTATTTT.

The chain joins TRBV7-9 to TRBJ1-1, with D unresolved. The germline gives CDR1 SEHNR, CDR2 FQNEAQ (reference sequence). Deletions cut 3 bases from V and 5 bases from J, with 10 bases between. This CDR3 is 13 amino acids long. CDR3 DNA sequence: TGTGCCAGCAGCTTGAATTATGGGACTGAAGCTTTCTTT. The encoded protein is CASSLNYGTEAFF.

Written as DNA, the CDR3 is TGCAGTGCTAGAACTAGCGGGATGGATGAGCAGTTCTTC. Protein: CSARTSGMDEQFF. J is TRBJ2-1 and V is TRBV20-1; 10 positions agree with TRBD2. V dropped 2 bases and J dropped 8; count of bases not matched to a gene: 3. Per germline, CDR1 DFQATT and CDR2 SNEGSKA (reference sequence). The CDR3 loop spans 13 amino acids.

V gene TRBV7-2 combines with J gene TRBJ1-5; 7 bases map to TRBD1. Germline V lookup: CDR1 SGHTA, CDR2 FQGNSA. The CDR3 totals 15 residues. V was pared by 1 base and J by 4 bases, with 4 bases of the junction left unmatched. CDR3 residues: CASSLVGTANQPQHF. DNA of the CDR3: TGTGCCAGCAGCTTAGTGGGGACAGCAAATCAGCCCCAGCATTTT.

This chain links TRBV7-9 with TRBJ1-4; no clear D. There are 12 residues in the CDR3. Germline CDR1 is SEHNR and CDR2 is FQNEAQ (reference sequence). With 4 bases removed from V and 7 bases from J, the gap between germline ends came to 7 bases. The CDR3 bases are TGTGCCAGCAGCTCCGGGCCTGAAAAACTGTTTTTT. This codes for CASSSGPEKLFF.